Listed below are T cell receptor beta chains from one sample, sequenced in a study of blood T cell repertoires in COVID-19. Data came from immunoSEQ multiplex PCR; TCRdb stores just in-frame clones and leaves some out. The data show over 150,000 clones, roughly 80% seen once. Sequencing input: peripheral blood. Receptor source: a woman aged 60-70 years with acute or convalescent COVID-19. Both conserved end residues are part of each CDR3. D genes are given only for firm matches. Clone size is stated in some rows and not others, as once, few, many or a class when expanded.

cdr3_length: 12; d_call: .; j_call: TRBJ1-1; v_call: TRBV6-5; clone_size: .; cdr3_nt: TGTGCCAGCGACAGCCCCCTCACGGTAGCTTTCTTT; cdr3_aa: CASDSPLTVAFF
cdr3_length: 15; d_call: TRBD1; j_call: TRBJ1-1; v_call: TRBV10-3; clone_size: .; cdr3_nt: TGTGCCATCATGAACCCGGGACAGGGGGCCCCGGGTGCTTTCTTT; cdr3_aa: CAIMNPGQGAPGAFF
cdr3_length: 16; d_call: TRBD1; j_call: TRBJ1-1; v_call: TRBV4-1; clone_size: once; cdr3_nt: TGCGCCAGCAGCCAGGACACAGGGGATTGGGGCACTGAAGCTTTCTTT; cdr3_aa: CASSQDTGDWGTEAFF
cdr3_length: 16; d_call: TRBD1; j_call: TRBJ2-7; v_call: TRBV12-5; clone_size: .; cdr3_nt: TGTGCTAGTGGATCCATGGGACAGGGGGCCACCTACGAGCAGTACTTC; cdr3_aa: CASGSMGQGATYEQYF
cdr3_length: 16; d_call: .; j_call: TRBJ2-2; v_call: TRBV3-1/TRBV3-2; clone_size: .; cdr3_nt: TGTGCTAGGGCCGGGCGGAGGGGGCCTTATACCGGGGAGCTGTTTTTT; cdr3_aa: CARAGRRGPYTGELFF
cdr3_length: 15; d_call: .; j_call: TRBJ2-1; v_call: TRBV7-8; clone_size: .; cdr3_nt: TGTGCCAGCAGCTTAGAGGGGTACTCCTACAATGAGCAGTTCTTC; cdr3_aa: CASSLEGYSYNEQFF
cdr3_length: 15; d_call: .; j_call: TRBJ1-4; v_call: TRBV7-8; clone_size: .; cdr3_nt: TGTGCCAGCAGCTCGCGGAGGGAAACTAATGAAAAACTGTTTTTT; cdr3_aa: CASSSRRETNEKLFF
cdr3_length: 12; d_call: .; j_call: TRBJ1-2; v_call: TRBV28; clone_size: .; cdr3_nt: TGTGCCAGCAGTTACCGGGTGGGTGGCTACACCTTC; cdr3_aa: CASSYRVGGYTF
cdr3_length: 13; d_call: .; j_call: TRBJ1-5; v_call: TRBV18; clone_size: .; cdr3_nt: TGTGCCAGCTCACCACGCGTAGATCAGCCCCAGCATTTT; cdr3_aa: CASSPRVDQPQHF
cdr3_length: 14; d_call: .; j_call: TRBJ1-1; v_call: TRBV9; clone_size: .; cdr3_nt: TGTGCCAGCAGCATCCAGGGGTCGAACACTGAAGCTTTCTTT; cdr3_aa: CASSIQGSNTEAFF
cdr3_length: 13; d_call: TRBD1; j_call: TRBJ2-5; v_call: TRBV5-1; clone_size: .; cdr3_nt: TGCGCCACAGGGACAGGGGTCGGAGAGACCCAGTACTTC; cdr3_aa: CATGTGVGETQYF
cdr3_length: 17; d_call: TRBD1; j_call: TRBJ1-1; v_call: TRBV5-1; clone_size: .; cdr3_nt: TGCGCCAGCAGCTTGGTTTTGACAGGGGTCATGAACACTGAAGCTTTCTTT; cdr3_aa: CASSLVLTGVMNTEAFF
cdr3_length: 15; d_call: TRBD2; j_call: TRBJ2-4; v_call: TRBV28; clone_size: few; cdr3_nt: TGTGCCAGCAGCCCGCCCGGGACTAGTATAAACATTCAGTACTTC; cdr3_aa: CASSPPGTSINIQYF
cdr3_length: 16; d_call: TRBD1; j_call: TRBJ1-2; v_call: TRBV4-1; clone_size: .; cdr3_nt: TGCGCCAGCAGCCAAGGTAAAGACAGGGGGAACTATGGCTACACCTTC; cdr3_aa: CASSQGKDRGNYGYTF
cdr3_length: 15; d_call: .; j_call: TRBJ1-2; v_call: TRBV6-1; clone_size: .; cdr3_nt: TGTGCCAGCAGTGAAGCTAGTAGGGGCCACTATGGCTACACCTTC; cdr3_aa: CASSEASRGHYGYTF
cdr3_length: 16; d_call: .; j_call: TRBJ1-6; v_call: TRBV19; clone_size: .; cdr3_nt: TGTGCCAGTAGTATACTGGCAGGGGTAACGAATTCACCCCTCCACTTT; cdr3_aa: CASSILAGVTNSPLHF
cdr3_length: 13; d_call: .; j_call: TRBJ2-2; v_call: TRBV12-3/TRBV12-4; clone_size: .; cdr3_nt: TGTGCCAGCAGTGCCCAGGGGAACGGGGAGCTGTTTTTT; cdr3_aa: CASSAQGNGELFF
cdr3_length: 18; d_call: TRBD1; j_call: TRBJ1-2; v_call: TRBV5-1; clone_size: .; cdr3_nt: TGCGCCAGCAGCTTGGCCGGGACAGGTGGGGGATCTAACTATGGCTACACCTTC; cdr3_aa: CASSLAGTGGGSNYGYTF
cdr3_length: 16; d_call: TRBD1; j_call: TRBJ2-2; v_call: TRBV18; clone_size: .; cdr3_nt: TGTGCCAGCTCACCACCGGGACAGGGGGGCACCGGGGAGCTGTTTTTT; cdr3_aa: CASSPPGQGGTGELFF
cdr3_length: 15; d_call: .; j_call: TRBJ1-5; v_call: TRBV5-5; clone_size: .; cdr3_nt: TGTGCCAGCAGCTTGGCCAGAAATAGCAATCAGCCCCAGCATTTT; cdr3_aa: CASSLARNSNQPQHF
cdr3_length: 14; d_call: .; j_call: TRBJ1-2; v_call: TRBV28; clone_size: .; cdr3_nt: TGTGCCAGCACCCAGGCCGGGGTCCCTAAAGGCTACACCTTC; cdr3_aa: CASTQAGVPKGYTF
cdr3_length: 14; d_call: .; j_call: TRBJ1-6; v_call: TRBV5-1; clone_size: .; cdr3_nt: TGCGCCAGCAGCCCCGGGACATTGAATTCACCCCTCCACTTT; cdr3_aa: CASSPGTLNSPLHF